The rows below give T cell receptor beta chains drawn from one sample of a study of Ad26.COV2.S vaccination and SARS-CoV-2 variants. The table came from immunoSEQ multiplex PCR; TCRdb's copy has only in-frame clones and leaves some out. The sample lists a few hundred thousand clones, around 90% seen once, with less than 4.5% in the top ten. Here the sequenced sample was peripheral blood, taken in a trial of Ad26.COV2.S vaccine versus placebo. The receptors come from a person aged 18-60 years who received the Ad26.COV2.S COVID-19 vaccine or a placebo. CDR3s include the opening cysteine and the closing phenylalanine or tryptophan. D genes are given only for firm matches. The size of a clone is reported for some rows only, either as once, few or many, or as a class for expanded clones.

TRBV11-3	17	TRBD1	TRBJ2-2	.	CASSLESGQGIVGELFF	TGTGCCAGCAGCCTTGAATCGGGACAGGGAATAGTCGGGGAGCTGTTTTTT
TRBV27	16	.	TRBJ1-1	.	CASSLFMGSGNTEAFF	TGTGCCAGCAGTTTATTCATGGGATCGGGGAACACTGAAGCTTTCTTT
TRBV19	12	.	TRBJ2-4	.	CASRLEGNIQYF	TGTGCCAGTAGATTGGAAGGAAACATTCAGTACTTC
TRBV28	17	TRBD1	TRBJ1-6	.	CASSLFPGGTANSPLHF	TGTGCCAGCAGCCTCTTTCCTGGTGGGACAGCCAATTCACCCCTCCACTTT
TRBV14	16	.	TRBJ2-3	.	CASSPTSGPLTDTQYF	TGTGCCAGCAGCCCAACCTCTGGGCCTCTCACAGATACGCAGTATTTT
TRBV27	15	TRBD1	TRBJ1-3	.	CASSLSRTGGNTIYF	TGTGCCAGCAGTTTATCCCGGACAGGTGGAAACACCATATATTTT
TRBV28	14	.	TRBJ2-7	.	CASSLDPGQAEQYF	TGTGCCAGCAGTTTAGATCCAGGGCAAGCCGAGCAGTACTTC
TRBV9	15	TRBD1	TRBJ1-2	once	CASSPLGQGNYGYTF	TGTGCCAGCAGCCCTCTGGGACAGGGAAACTATGGCTACACCTTC
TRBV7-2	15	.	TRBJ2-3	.	CASSITAGLADTQYF	TGTGCCAGCAGCATCACTGCGGGGCTAGCGGATACGCAGTATTTT
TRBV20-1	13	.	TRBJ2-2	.	CSASYRIPGELFF	TGCAGTGCTAGTTACAGGATCCCCGGGGAGCTGTTTTTT
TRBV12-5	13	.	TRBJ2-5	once	CASGTGRRETQYF	TGTGCTAGTGGTACAGGGAGGCGGGAGACCCAGTACTTC
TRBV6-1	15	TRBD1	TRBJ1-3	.	CASSEGTGTGNTIYF	TGTGCCAGCAGTGAAGGGACAGGGACTGGAAACACCATATATTTT
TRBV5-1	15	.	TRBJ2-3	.	CASSLADGLTDTQYF	TGCGCCAGCAGCTTGGCGGACGGACTCACAGATACGCAGTATTTT
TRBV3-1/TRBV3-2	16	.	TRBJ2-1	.	CASSQEVAAYYNEQFF	TGTGCCAGCAGCCAAGAAGTAGCGGCCTACTACAATGAGCAGTTCTTC
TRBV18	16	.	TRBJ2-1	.	CASSPGIGLGNNEQFF	TGTGCCAGCTCACCGGGGATTGGCCTGGGAAACAATGAGCAGTTCTTC
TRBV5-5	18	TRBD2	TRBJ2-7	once	CASRGSLAGGVSSYEQYF	TGTGCCAGCAGGGGCTCGCTAGCGGGGGGTGTGAGCTCCTACGAGCAGTACTTC
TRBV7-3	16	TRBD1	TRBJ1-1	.	CASSLMAPGQGFEAFF	TGTGCCAGCAGCTTAATGGCGCCGGGACAGGGGTTTGAAGCTTTCTTT
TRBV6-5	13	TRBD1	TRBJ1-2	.	CASSSQGDYGYTF	TGTGCCAGCAGTTCACAGGGGGACTATGGCTACACCTTC
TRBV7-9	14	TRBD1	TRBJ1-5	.	CASSLTGEVQPQHF	TGTGCCAGCAGCCTCACAGGGGAAGTTCAGCCCCAGCATTTT
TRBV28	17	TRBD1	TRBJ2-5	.	CASSLGPHRGDQETQYF	TGTGCCAGCAGTTTAGGGCCCCACAGGGGGGACCAAGAGACCCAGTACTTC
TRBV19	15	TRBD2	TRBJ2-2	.	CASKTSGTNTGELFF	TGTGCCAGTAAGACTAGCGGGACGAACACCGGGGAGCTGTTTTTT
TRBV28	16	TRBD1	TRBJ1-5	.	CASSFMGTGSRQPQHF	TGTGCCAGCAGTTTTATGGGGACAGGGTCGAGGCAGCCCCAGCATTTT
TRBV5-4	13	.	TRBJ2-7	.	CASSPRGSPFQYF	TGTGCCAGCAGCCCGAGAGGCTCTCCTTTTCAGTACTTC
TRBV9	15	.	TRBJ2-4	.	CASSVEGVPKNIQYF	TGTGCCAGCAGCGTAGAAGGAGTGCCCAAAAACATTCAGTACTTC
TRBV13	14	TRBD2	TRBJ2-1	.	CASSFSGSYNEQFF	TGTGCCAGCAGCTTTAGCGGGTCATACAATGAGCAGTTCTTC
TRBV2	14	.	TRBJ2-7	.	CASSGSRVAHEQYF	TGTGCCAGCAGTGGTAGCAGGGTGGCCCACGAGCAGTACTTC
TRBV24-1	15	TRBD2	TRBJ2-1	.	CATSGGAGGSNEQFF	TGTGCCACCAGTGGAGGGGCGGGAGGGTCCAATGAGCAGTTCTTC
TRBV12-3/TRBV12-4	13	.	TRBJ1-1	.	CASSLELNTEAFF	TGTGCCAGCAGTTTGGAGCTGAACACTGAAGCTTTCTTT
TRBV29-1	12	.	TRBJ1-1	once	CSVDRGDTEAFF	TGCAGCGTTGATCGGGGAGACACTGAAGCTTTCTTT
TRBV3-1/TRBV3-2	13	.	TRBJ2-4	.	CASSQVRGGIQYF	TGTGCCAGCAGCCAAGTTAGGGGGGGCATTCAGTACTTC
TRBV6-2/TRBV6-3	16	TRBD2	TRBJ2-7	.	CASSHGLARKVEEQYF	TGTGCCAGCAGCCACGGACTAGCGAGGAAGGTTGAGGAGCAGTACTTC
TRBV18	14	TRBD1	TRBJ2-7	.	CASSPIQGAGEQYF	TGTGCCAGCTCACCGATACAGGGGGCGGGGGAGCAGTACTTC
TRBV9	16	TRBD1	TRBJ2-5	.	CASSLSDRSHQETQYF	TGTGCCAGCAGCTTGTCGGACAGGAGCCACCAAGAGACCCAGTACTTC
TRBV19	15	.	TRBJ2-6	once	CASRTRAAGANVLTF	TGTGCCAGTAGGACCCGAGCGGCTGGGGCCAACGTCCTGACTTTC
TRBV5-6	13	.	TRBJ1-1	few	CASSLPYRDEAFF	TGTGCCAGCAGCCTCCCCTACAGGGACGAAGCTTTCTTT
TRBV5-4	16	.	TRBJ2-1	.	CASSLSRLGPGNEQFF	TGTGCCAGCAGCTTGTCCAGACTAGGGCCGGGCAATGAGCAGTTCTTC
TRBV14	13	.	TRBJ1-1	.	CASSQVMGVGAFF	TGTGCCAGCAGCCAAGTAATGGGAGTGGGAGCTTTCTTT
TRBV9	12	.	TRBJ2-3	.	CASSVAGNTQYF	TGTGCCAGCAGCGTAGCCGGTAATACGCAGTATTTT
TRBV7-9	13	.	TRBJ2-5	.	CASSLVGQETQYF	TGTGCCAGCAGCTTAGTAGGACAAGAGACCCAGTACTTC
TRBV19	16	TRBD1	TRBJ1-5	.	CASSPRTGPSNQPQHF	TGTGCCAGTAGTCCTAGGACAGGTCCGAGCAATCAGCCCCAGCATTTT
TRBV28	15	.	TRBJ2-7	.	CASSLPLGLDYEQYF	TGTGCCAGCAGTTTGCCCCTGGGCTTAGACTACGAGCAGTACTTC
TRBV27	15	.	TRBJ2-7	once	CASSFAGSLPVEQYF	TGTGCCAGCAGTTTTGCAGGGTCCCTCCCGGTCGAGCAGTACTTC
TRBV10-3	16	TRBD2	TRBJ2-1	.	CANAGTSGHTYNEQFF	TGTGCCAACGCGGGAACTAGCGGCCATACCTACAATGAGCAGTTCTTC
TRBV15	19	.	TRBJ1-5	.	CATSRDPGGMYFSGQPQHF	TGTGCCACCAGCAGAGATCCTGGGGGTATGTACTTTTCAGGGCAGCCCCAGCATTTT
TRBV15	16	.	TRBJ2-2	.	CATSRVRSLYTGELFF	TGTGCCACCAGCAGAGTTCGAAGCCTATACACCGGGGAGCTGTTTTTT
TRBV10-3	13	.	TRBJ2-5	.	CAISEQRKETQYF	TGTGCCATCAGTGAACAGAGAAAAGAGACCCAGTACTTC
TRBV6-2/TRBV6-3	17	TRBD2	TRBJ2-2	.	CASSYPAGTGGTGELFF	TGTGCCAGCAGTTACCCGGCCGGGACGGGAGGTACCGGGGAGCTGTTTTTT
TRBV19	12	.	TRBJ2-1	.	CASGRVRNEQFF	TGTGCCAGTGGCCGAGTGAGGAATGAGCAGTTCTTC
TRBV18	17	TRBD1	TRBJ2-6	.	CASSPGQDLAGANVLTF	TGTGCCAGCTCACCCGGACAGGACTTGGCTGGGGCCAACGTCCTGACTTTC
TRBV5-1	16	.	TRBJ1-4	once	CASSLDPGRANEKLFF	TGCGCCAGCAGCTTGGACCCAGGGAGGGCTAATGAAAAACTGTTTTTT